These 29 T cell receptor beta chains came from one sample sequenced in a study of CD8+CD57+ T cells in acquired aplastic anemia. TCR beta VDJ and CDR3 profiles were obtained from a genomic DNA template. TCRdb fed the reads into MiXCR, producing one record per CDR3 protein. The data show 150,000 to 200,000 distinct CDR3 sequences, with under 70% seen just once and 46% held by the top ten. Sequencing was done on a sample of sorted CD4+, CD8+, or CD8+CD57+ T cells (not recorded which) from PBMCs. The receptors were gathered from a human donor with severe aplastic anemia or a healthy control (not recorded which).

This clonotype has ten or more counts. The CDR3 region is CASSQERGNEQFF. CDR3 nucleotide sequence: TGCGCCAGCAGCCAAGAGAGGGGTAATGAGCAGTTCTTC. V is TRBV4-1 and J is TRBJ2-1; the D call may be TRBD1 or TRBD2 (5 bases each). Trimming removed 0 bases at V and 7 bases at J, with 7 bases between. The CDR3 spans 13 residues. Germline V gives CDR1 MGHRA, CDR2 YSYEKL.

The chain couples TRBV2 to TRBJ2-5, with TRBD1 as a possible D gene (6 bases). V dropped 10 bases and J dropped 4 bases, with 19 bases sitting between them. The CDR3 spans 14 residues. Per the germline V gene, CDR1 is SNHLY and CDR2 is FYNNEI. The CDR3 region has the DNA TGTGCCATCAGACGGGACAAGAGCCGAGAGACCCAGTACTTC. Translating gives CAIRRDKSRETQYF.

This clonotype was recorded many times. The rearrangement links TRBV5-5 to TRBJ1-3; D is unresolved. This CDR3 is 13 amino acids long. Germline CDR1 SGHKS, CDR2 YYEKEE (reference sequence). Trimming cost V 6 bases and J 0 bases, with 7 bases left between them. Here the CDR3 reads CASTWDSGNTIYF. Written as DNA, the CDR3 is TGTGCCAGCACCTGGGACTCTGGAAACACCATATATTTT.

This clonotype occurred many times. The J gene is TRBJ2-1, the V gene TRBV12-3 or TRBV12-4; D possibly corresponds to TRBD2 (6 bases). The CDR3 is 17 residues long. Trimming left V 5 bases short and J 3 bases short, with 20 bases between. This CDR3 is CASSPLLLANDYNEQFF. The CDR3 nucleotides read TGTGCCAGCAGTCCACTTCTCCTAGCGAACGACTACAATGAGCAGTTCTTC.

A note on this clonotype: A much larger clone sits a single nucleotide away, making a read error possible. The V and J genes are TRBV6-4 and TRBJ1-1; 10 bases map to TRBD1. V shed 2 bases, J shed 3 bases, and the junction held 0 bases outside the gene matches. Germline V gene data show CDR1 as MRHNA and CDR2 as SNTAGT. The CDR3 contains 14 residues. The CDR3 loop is CASSDGTGDTEAFF. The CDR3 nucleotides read TGTGCCAGCAGTGACGGGACAGGGGACACTGAAGCTTTCTTT.

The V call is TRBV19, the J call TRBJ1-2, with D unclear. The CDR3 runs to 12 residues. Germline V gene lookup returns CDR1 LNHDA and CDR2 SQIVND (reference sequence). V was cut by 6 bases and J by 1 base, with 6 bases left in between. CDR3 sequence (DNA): TGTGCCAGTAGGAGACTTAACTATGGCTACACCTTC. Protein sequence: CASRRLNYGYTF.

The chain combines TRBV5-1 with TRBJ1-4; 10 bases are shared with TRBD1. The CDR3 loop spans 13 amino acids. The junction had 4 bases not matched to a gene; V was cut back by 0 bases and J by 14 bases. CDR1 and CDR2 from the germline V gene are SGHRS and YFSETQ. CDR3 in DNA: TGCGCCAGCAGCTTGGGACAGGGGGCCGCGCTGTTTTTT. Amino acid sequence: CASSLGQGAALFF.

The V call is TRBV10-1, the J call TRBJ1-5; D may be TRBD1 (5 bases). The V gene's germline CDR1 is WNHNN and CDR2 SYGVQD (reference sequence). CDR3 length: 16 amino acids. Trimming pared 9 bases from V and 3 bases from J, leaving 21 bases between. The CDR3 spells CARTPSGAGINQPQHF. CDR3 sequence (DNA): TGCGCCAGAACCCCCTCCGGGGCAGGGATCAATCAGCCCCAGCATTTT.

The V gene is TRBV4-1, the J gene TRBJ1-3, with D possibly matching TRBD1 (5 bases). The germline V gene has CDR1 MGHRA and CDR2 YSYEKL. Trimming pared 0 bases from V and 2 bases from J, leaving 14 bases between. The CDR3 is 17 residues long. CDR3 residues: CASSQDTPGFAGNTIYF. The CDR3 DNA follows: TGCGCCAGCAGCCAAGATACCCCAGGGTTTGCTGGAAACACCATATATTTT.

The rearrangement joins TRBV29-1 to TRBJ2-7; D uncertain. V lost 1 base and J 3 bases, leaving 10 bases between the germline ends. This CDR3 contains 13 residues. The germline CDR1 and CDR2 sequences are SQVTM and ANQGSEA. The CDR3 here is CSVEGVDYYEQYF. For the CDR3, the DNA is TGCAGCGTTGAAGGGGTGGATTACTACGAGCAGTACTTC.

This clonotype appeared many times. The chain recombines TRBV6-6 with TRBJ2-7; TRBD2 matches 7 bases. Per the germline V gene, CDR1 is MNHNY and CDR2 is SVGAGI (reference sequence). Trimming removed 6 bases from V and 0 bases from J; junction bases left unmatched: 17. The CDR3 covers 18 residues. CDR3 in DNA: TGTGCCAGCAGCGCCGGGGGGTTTCCTCCGTCCCCCTCCTACGAGCAGTACTTC. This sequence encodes CASSAGGFPPSPSYEQYF.

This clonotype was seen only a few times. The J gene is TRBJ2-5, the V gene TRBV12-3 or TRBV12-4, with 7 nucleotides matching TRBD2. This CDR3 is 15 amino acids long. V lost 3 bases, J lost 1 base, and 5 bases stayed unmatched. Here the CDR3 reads CASSFPGGTQETQYF. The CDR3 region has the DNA TGTGCCAGCAGTTTCCCGGGGGGAACCCAAGAGACCCAGTACTTC.

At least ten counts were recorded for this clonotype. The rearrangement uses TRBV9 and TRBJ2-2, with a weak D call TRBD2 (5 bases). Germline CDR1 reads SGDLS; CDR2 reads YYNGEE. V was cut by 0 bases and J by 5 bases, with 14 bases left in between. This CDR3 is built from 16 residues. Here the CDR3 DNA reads TGTGCCAGCAGCGTAGCGTCTAGCCTAGGAACCGGGGAGCTGTTTTTT. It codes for CASSVASSLGTGELFF. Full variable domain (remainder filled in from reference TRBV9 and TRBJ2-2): DSGVTQTPKHLITATGQRVTLRCSPRSGDLSVYWYQQSLDQGLQFLIQYYNGEERAKGNILERFSAQQFPDLHSELNLSSLELGDSALYFCASSVASSLGTGELFFGEGSRLTVL.

As DNA, the CDR3 is TGTGCCATCAGTGAAGGGGGGGTTAACTATGGCTACACCTTC. Its translation: CAISEGGVNYGYTF. The chain is built from TRBV10-3 and TRBJ1-2; TRBD1 is a possible D gene (6 bases). V was trimmed by 3 bases and J by 1 base, leaving 9 bases between them. From germline, CDR1 is ENHRY and CDR2 SYGVKD. This CDR3 has 14 residues.

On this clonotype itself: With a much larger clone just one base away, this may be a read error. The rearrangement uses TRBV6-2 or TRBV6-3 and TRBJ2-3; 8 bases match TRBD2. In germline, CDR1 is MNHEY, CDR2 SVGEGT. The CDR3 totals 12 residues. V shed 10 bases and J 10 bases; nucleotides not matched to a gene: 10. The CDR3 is CATDGGAHAQYF. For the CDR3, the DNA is TGTGCCACGGACGGGGGGGCCCATGCGCAGTATTTT.

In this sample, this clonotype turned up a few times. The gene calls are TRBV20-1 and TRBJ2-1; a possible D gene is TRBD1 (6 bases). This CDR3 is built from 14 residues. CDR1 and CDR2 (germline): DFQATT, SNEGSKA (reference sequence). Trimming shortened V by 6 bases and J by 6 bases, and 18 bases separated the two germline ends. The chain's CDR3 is CSARTEWGRNEQFF. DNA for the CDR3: TGCAGTGCCCGGACGGAATGGGGGCGCAATGAGCAGTTCTTC.

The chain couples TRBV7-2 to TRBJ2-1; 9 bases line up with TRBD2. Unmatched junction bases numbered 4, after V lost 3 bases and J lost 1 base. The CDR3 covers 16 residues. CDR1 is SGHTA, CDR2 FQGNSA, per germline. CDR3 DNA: TGTGCCAGCAGCTTTAGCGGGAGTGCGTCCTACAATGAGCAGTTCTTC. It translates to CASSFSGSASYNEQFF.

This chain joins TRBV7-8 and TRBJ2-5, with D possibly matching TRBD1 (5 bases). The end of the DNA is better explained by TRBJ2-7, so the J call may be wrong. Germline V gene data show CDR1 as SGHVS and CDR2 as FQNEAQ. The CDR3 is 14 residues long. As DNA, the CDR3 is TGTGCCAGCAGCTTAGCGCAGGGATCTCCCGAGCAGTACTTC. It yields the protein CASSLAQGSPEQYF.

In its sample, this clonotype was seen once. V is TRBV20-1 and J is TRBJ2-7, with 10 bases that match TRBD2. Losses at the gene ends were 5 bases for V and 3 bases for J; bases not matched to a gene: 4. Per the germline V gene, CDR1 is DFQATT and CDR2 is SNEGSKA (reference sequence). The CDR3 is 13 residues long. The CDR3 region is CSAERGGNYEQYF. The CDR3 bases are TGCAGTGCTGAGCGGGGGGGAAACTACGAGCAGTACTTC.

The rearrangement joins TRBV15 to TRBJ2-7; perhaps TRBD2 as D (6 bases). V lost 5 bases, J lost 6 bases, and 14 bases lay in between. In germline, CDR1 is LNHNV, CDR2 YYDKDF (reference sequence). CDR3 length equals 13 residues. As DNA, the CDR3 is TGTGCCACCAGCGGGGGGTTTCAAGGCGAGCAGTACTTC. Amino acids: CATSGGFQGEQYF. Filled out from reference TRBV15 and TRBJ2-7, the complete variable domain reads DAMVIQNPRYQVTQFGKPVTLSCSQTLNHNVMYWYQQKSSQAPKLLFHYYDKDFNNEADTPDNFQSRRPNTSFCFLDIRSPGLGDTAMYLCATSGGFQGEQYFGPGTRLTVT.

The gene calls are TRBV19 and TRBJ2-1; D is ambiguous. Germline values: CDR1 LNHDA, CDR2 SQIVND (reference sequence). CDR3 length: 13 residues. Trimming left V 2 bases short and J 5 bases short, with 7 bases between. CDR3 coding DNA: TGTGCCAGTAGTATAAGGCTCCACAATGAGCAGTTCTTC. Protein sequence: CASSIRLHNEQFF.

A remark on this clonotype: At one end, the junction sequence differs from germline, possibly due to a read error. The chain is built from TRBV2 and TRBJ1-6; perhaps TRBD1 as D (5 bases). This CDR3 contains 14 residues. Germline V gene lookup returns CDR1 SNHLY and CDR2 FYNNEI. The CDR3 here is CASRGEGRASLLHF. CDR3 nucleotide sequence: TGTGCCAGCAGGGGAGAGGGCAGGGCCTCACTCCTCCACTTT.

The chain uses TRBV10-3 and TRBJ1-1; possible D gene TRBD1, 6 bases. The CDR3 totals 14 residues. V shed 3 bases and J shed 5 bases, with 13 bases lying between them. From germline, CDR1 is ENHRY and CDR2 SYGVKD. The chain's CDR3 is CAISERGSLTEAFF. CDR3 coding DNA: TGTGCCATCAGTGAAAGGGGGAGTCTTACTGAAGCTTTCTTT.

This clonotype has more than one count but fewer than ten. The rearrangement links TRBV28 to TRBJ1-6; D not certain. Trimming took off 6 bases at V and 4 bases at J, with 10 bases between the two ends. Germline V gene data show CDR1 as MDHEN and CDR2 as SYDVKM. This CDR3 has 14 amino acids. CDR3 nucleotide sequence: TGTGCCAGCAGCTACCGGGATTATAATTCACCCCTCCACTTT. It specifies CASSYRDYNSPLHF.

The CDR3 loop is CAISEEQGPDTQYF. In DNA, the CDR3 is TGTGCCATCAGTGAGGAACAGGGGCCAGATACGCAGTATTTT. The chain carries TRBV10-3 and TRBJ2-3; 7 nucleotides agree with TRBD1. In germline, CDR1 is ENHRY, CDR2 SYGVKD. CDR3 length equals 14 residues. V lost 2 bases to trimming and J lost 4 bases; unmatched junction nucleotides: 3.

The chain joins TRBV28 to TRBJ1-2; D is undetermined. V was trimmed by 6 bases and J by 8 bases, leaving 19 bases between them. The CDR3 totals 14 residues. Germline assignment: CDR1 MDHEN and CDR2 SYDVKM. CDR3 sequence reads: CASSPGRVLGGYTF. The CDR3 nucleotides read TGTGCCAGCAGCCCCGGGAGGGTACTCGGGGGCTACACCTTC.

CDR3 in amino acids: CASSESLGGTDTQYF. CDR3 nucleotides: TGTGCCAGCAGTGAATCTCTAGGTGGCACAGATACGCAGTATTTT. The V and J genes are TRBV6-4 and TRBJ2-3; no clear D gene. The CDR3 length is 15 residues. The V and J ends lost 3 bases and 1 base respectively, with 11 bases between them. From germline, CDR1 is MRHNA and CDR2 SNTAGT.

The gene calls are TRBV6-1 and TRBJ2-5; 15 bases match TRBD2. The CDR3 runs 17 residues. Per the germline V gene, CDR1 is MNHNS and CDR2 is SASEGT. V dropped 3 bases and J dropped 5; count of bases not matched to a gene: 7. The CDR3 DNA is TGTGCCAGCAGTGACCGGACTAGCGGGAGGGCCGGGGAGACCCAGTACTTC. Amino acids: CASSDRTSGRAGETQYF.

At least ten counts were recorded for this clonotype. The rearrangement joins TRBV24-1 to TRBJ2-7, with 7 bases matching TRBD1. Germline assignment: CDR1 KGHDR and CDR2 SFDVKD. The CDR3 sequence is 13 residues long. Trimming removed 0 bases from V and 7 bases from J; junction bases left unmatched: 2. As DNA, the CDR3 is TGTGCCACCAGTGATTTGTCACAGGGGGAGCAGTACTTC. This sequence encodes CATSDLSQGEQYF.